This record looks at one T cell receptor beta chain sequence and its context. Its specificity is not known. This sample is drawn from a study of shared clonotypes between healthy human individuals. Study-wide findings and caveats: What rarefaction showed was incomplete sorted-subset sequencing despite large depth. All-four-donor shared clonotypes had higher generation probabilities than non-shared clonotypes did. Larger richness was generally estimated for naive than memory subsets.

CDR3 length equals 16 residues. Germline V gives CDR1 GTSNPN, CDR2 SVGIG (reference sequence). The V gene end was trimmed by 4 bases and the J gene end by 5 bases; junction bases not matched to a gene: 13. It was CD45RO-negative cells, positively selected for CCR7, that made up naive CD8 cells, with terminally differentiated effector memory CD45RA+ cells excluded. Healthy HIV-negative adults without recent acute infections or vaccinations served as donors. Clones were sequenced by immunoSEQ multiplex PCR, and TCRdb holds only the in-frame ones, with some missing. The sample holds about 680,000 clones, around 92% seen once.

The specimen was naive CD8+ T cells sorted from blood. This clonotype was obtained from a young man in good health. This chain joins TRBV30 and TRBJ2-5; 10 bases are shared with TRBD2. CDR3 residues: CAWNPSEREGYETQYF. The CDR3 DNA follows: TGTGCCTGGAACCCCAGCGAGCGGGAGGGGTACGAGACCCAGTACTTC.